Listed below are T cell receptor beta chains from one sample, sequenced in a study of OX40 agonist ivuxolimab in advanced cancers. The table came from immunoSEQ multiplex PCR; TCRdb's copy has only in-frame clones and leaves some out. Among 71,000 or so clones listed, nearly 95% were seen once. Sample: CD4+ or CD8+ T cells sorted from blood, taken in a trial of the OX40 agonist ivuxolimab. Receptors were obtained from an adult with an advanced solid tumor such as melanoma, head and neck, liver or kidney cancer. CDR3s include the opening cysteine and the closing phenylalanine or tryptophan. A D gene is named only where the DNA matches it firmly.

V	D	J	DNA	CDR3
TRBV2	TRBD2	TRBJ2-3	TGTGCCAGGAGCAGGCCTAGCGGGGAGGGAGATACGCAGTATTTT	CARSRPSGEGDTQYF
TRBV6-6	-	TRBJ2-7	TGTGCCAGCAGTGGGGGGTTCGGGCAGTACTTC	CASSGGFGQYF
TRBV29-1	TRBD1	TRBJ1-4	TGCAGCGCCGCGGAAGACAGGGGCATTAATGAAAAACTGTTTTTT	CSAAEDRGINEKLFF
TRBV29-1	-	TRBJ1-3	TGCAGCGTTGAAACCGGAAACACCATATATTTT	CSVETGNTIYF
TRBV9	-	TRBJ1-1	TGTGCCAGCAGCGTAGAAGCTTTGAACACTGAAGCTTTCTTT	CASSVEALNTEAFF
TRBV6-5	-	TRBJ2-1	TGTGCCAGCAGTTACTCGGGACCTCACAATGAGCAGTTCTTC	CASSYSGPHNEQFF
TRBV19	-	TRBJ2-7	TGTGCCAGTAGTGCCGGACAGTATACCTACGAGCAGTACTTC	CASSAGQYTYEQYF
TRBV13	-	TRBJ2-7	TGTGCCAGCAGCTCCCCCCTCCGGACAGACGAGCAGTACTTC	CASSSPLRTDEQYF
TRBV10-1	-	TRBJ2-7	TGCGCCAGCAGTGAGTCGAGGCTCGGCCCTCGCCACTACGAGCAGTACTTC	CASSESRLGPRHYEQYF
TRBV7-6	-	TRBJ2-1	TGTGCCAGCAGCTTAGAGGTAGCGGTAAATGAGCAGTTCTTC	CASSLEVAVNEQFF
TRBV9	-	TRBJ1-2	TGTGCCAGCAGCGTCTCTCGGCAGGTGGATGGCTACACCTTC	CASSVSRQVDGYTF
TRBV5-8	-	TRBJ2-3	TGTGCCAGCAGCTTGGGGGGGGGCTGGTCAGATACGCAGTATTTT	CASSLGGGWSDTQYF
TRBV4-1	TRBD2	TRBJ2-1	TGCGCCAGCAGCCAACTAGCGGGAGTTATATATGAGCAGTTCTTC	CASSQLAGVIYEQFF
TRBV5-6	-	TRBJ2-7	TGTGCCAGCAGCACGACACTAGGGTACGAGCAGTACTTC	CASSTTLGYEQYF